These 27 T cell receptor beta chains were all obtained from the same sample, sequenced in a study of OX40 agonist ivuxolimab in advanced cancers. Measured with immunoSEQ multiplex PCR; TCRdb has only the in-frame clones, and not every one. Of some 45,000 clones listed, 80% to 90% were seen once; the top ten hold 4% to 5%. Specimen: CD4+ or CD8+ T cells sorted from blood, collected in a trial of the OX40 agonist ivuxolimab. Receptors were obtained from an adult with an advanced solid tumor such as melanoma, head and neck, liver or kidney cancer.

The chain combines TRBV5-8 with TRBJ1-6; D may be TRBD1 (5 bases). The CDR3 consists of 16 residues. Trimming removed 0 bases at V and 7 bases at J, with 14 bases between. Germline V gives CDR1 SGHTS, CDR2 YDEGEE. CDR3 in amino acids: CASSLEGPGGNSPLHF. DNA for the CDR3: TGTGCCAGCAGCTTGGAGGGGCCCGGAGGGAATTCACCCCTCCACTTT.

This chain connects TRBV19 to TRBJ1-2; tentative D call: TRBD1 (5 bases). CDR1 LNHDA and CDR2 SQIVND come from the germline V gene (reference sequence). Trimming took off 2 bases at V and 3 bases at J, with 13 bases between the two ends. This CDR3 has 15 amino acids. CDR3 coding DNA: TGTGCCAGTAGTATAACGTTCACAGGATACTATGGCTACACCTTC. Its translation is CASSITFTGYYGYTF.

The sample holds a few counts of this clone. The J gene is TRBJ2-7, the V gene TRBV27; D gene unclear. Between the trimmed V and J ends, which lost 10 bases and 0 bases, there was a span of 16 bases. CDR1 is MNHEY, CDR2 SMNVEV, per germline (reference sequence). This CDR3 is built from 14 residues. The CDR3 nucleotides are TGTGCCACCAAGACACTATTTAGCTCCTACGAGCAGTACTTC. Residues: CATKTLFSSYEQYF.

The CDR3 spells CASSIWGRGDINTQYF. CDR3 in DNA: TGTGCCAGCAGCATCTGGGGGCGGGGGGATATAAATACGCAGTATTTT. The rearrangement joins TRBV7-2 to TRBJ2-3; the match to TRBD2 covers 8 bases. CDR1 is SGHTA, CDR2 FQGNSA, per germline. Losses at the gene ends were 5 bases for V and 7 bases for J; bases not matched to a gene: 14. The CDR3 covers 16 residues. Drawing the rest from reference TRBV7-2 and TRBJ2-3, the complete variable domain is GAGVSQSPSNKVTEKGKDVELRCDPISGHTALYWYRQSLGQGLEFLIYFQGNSAPDKSGLPSDRFSAERTGGSVSTLTIQRTQQEDSAVYLCASSIWGRGDINTQYFGPGTRLTVL.

This chain's CDR3 is CAIEEGYTF. The CDR3 DNA follows: TGTGCCATCGAAGAAGGCTACACCTTC. This chain uses TRBV21-1 with TRBJ1-2. TRBV21-1 is a known pseudogene. This CDR3 spans 9 amino acids.

The chain recombines TRBV7-3 with TRBJ1-1; a possible D gene is TRBD1 (5 bases). V was pared by 2 bases and J by 3 bases, with 10 bases between. This CDR3 region has 14 residues. Looked up from germline, CDR1 is SGHTA and CDR2 is FQGTGA. This chain's CDR3 is CASSLQGMDTEAFF. CDR3 nucleotide sequence: TGTGCCAGCAGCTTACAGGGTATGGACACTGAAGCTTTCTTT. Full variable domain (rest looked up from reference TRBV7-3 and TRBJ1-1): GAGVSQTPSNKVTEKGKYVELRCDPISGHTALYWYRQSLGQGPEFLIYFQGTGAADDSGLPNDRFFAVRPEGSVSTLKIQRTERGDSAVYLCASSLQGMDTEAFFGQGTRLTVV.

Here the CDR3 reads CASSSYTDTQYF. DNA for the CDR3: TGTGCCAGCAGCTCTTACACAGATACGCAGTATTTT. J is TRBJ2-3 and V is TRBV7-2; D remains unclear. Germline values: CDR1 SGHTA, CDR2 FQGNSA. This CDR3 has 12 residues. V lost 4 bases and J 2 bases, leaving 4 bases between the germline ends.

About this clone: Sequence at one end of the junction differs from germline and may be a read error. The chain joins TRBV19 to TRBJ1-5; no reliable D call. The length of the CDR3 is 15 residues. Per the germline V gene, CDR1 is LNHDA and CDR2 is SQIVND (reference sequence). CDR3 amino acids: CASSPQDEGNRPQHF. Written as DNA, the CDR3 is TGTGCCAGTAGTCCCCAGGACGAAGGGAATCGGCCCCAGCATTTT.

This clone was found once. Mismatch with germline at one junction end may stem from a read error. The chain carries TRBV6-5 and TRBJ2-7; TRBD2 aligns across 7 bases. The length of the CDR3 is 14 residues. Germline lookup yields CDR1 MNHEY and CDR2 SVGAGI. CDR3 nucleotides: TGCCTAAACACAAGCGGGGAGGGGCCTGACGAGCAGTACTTC. Translated: CLNTSGEGPDEQYF.

The chain couples TRBV2 to TRBJ2-7, with 7 bases identical to TRBD2. The CDR3 is 13 residues long. Germline CDR1 SNHLY, CDR2 FYNNEI. The junction had 6 bases not matched to a gene; V was cut back by 3 bases and J by 7 bases. The chain's CDR3 is CASSEGGRREQYF. The CDR3 DNA reads as TGTGCCAGCAGTGAGGGGGGGAGAAGGGAGCAGTACTTC. Variable domain in full (rest from reference TRBV2 and TRBJ2-7): EPEVTQTPSHQVTQMGQEVILRCVPISNHLYFYWYRQILGQKVEFLVSFYNNEISEKSEIFDDQFSVERPDGSNFTLKIRSTKLEDSAMYFCASSEGGRREQYFGPGTRLTVT.

The chain uses TRBV19 and TRBJ1-5; 10 nucleotides match TRBD1. Losses at the gene ends were 4 bases for V and 0 bases for J; bases not matched to a gene: 3. Germline assignment: CDR1 LNHDA and CDR2 SQIVND (reference sequence). The CDR3 sequence is 16 residues long. The CDR3 sequence is CASSRGQGYSNQPQHF. The CDR3, as DNA: TGTGCCAGTAGTAGGGGACAGGGGTATAGCAATCAGCCCCAGCATTTT. Based on the CDR3 plus reference TRBV19 and TRBJ1-5, the full variable domain is DGGITQSPKYLFRKEGQNVTLSCEQNLNHDAMYWYRQDPGQGLRLIYYSQIVNDFQKGDIAEGYSVSREKKESFPLTVTSAQKNPTAFYLCASSRGQGYSNQPQHFGDGTRLSIL.

The CDR3 is CASSSPSPGANTEAFF. The DNA for the CDR3 is TGTGCCAGCAGCTCACCTTCTCCAGGAGCTAACACTGAAGCTTTCTTT. The rearrangement uses TRBV7-2 and TRBJ1-1, with D hard to call. The CDR3 totals 16 residues. The ends were cut back, 4 bases at V and 2 bases at J, with 17 bases in the middle. Germline assignment: CDR1 SGHTA and CDR2 FQGNSA.

The genes are TRBV18 and TRBJ2-7; the D call may be TRBD1 or TRBD2 (5 bases each). The CDR3 totals 14 residues. Deletions cut 3 bases from V and 6 bases from J, with 15 bases between. Germline V lookup: CDR1 KGHSH, CDR2 LQKENI. CDR3 DNA: TGTGCCAGCTCACCTTCAGGGACGGGAACCGAGCAGTACTTC. Its translation: CASSPSGTGTEQYF.

The CDR3 sequence: CASSPLEVGLDEQYF. CDR3 DNA: TGTGCCAGCTCACCATTGGAAGTCGGTTTGGACGAGCAGTACTTC. The chain recombines TRBV18 with TRBJ2-7; D not certain. Trimming shortened V by 2 bases and J by 5 bases, and 16 bases separated the two germline ends. Germline V gene data show CDR1 as KGHSH and CDR2 as LQKENI. The CDR3 has 15 amino acids.

The V gene is TRBV19, the J gene TRBJ2-1; D may correspond to TRBD1 or TRBD2 (5 bases each). Germline values: CDR1 LNHDA, CDR2 SQIVND (reference sequence). The CDR3 loop spans 13 amino acids. The CDR3 coding sequence is TGTGCTACGGGACCTCCACCCTACAATGAGCAGTTCTTC. Translating it yields CATGPPPYNEQFF.

This rearrangement joins TRBV29-1 to TRBJ2-3, with D perhaps matching TRBD2 (6 bases). The CDR3 length is 17 residues. Germline V gene data show CDR1 as SQVTM and CDR2 as ANQGSEA. V was cut by 1 base and J by 2 bases, with 19 bases left in between. This CDR3 is CSVEGFRAGTYTDTQYF. The DNA for the CDR3 is TGCAGCGTTGAAGGTTTCCGAGCGGGTACTTACACAGATACGCAGTATTTT.

The chain joins TRBV4-3 to TRBJ1-6, with D possibly being TRBD1 (5 bases). Germline CDR1 reads LGHNA; CDR2 reads YSLEER. The V gene lost 1 base and the J gene lost 5 bases, with 9 bases spanning the gap. The CDR3 runs to 15 residues. The CDR3 spells CASSQATADNSPLHF. CDR3 in DNA: TGCGCCAGCAGCCAAGCGACAGCTGATAATTCACCCCTCCACTTT.

The chain joins TRBV4-1 to TRBJ1-2; 7 bases align to TRBD1. Per germline, CDR1 MGHRA and CDR2 YSYEKL. The CDR3 is made up of 19 amino acids. V gave up 1 base and J gave up 4 bases; unmatched junction bases: 18. The CDR3 is CASSQGGLSNRGYVYGYTF. The CDR3 nucleotides are TGCGCCAGCAGCCAAGGGGGGTTGTCAAACAGGGGTTACGTCTATGGCTACACCTTC.

V usage is TRBV6-1 and J usage is TRBJ1-2; TRBD1 is a possible D gene (6 bases). The CDR3 has 13 amino acids. V was pared by 10 bases and J by 5 bases, with 17 bases between. The germline V gene encodes CDR1 MNHNS and CDR2 SASEGT. CDR3 bases: TGTGCCACCGAAGGGGGACTATATTATGGCTACACCTTC. This translates into CATEGGLYYGYTF.

The chain carries TRBV18 and TRBJ2-2, with a weak D call TRBD2 (6 bases). The ends were cut back, 2 bases at V and 6 bases at J, with 13 bases in the middle. The CDR3 sequence is 15 residues long. The V gene's germline CDR1 is KGHSH and CDR2 LQKENI. Here the CDR3 DNA reads TGTGCCAGCTCACCAGTCCAGGGAGGAGCCGGGGAGCTGTTTTTT. This gives the protein CASSPVQGGAGELFF.

This clone was observed a handful of times. The CDR3 DNA reads as TGTGCCAGCAGCTTACAACCCTTCGAGGAGACCCAGTACTTC. Residues: CASSLQPFEETQYF. This sequence joins TRBV11-1 and TRBJ2-5; D not resolved. The germline CDR1 and CDR2 sequences are SGHAT and FQDESV (reference sequence). V dropped 2 bases and J dropped 5 bases, with 12 bases sitting between them. The CDR3 loop spans 14 amino acids.

The chain uses TRBV7-3 and TRBJ2-1, with 8 bases that match TRBD2. Germline CDR1 and CDR2: SGHTA and FQGTGA. After removal of 5 bases from V and 1 base from J, the junction contained 4 bases not matched to a gene. This CDR3 region has 15 residues. The CDR3 is CASSRRGGSYNEQFF. Here the CDR3 DNA reads TGTGCCAGCAGCCGCCGGGGGGGATCCTACAATGAGCAGTTCTTC.

This clone was found a few times. The J gene is TRBJ1-3, the V gene TRBV30, with D hard to call. The V end lost 0 bases, the J end lost 2 bases, and 8 bases lay between the germline ends. Germline V gene lookup returns CDR1 GTSNPN and CDR2 SVGIG (reference sequence). The CDR3 is 14 amino acids. The CDR3 DNA is TGTGCCTGGAGTGTAGAGAGGACTGGAAACACCATATATTTT. Protein product: CAWSVERTGNTIYF.

There are a few counts of this clone. This chain joins TRBV6-5 and TRBJ2-1; TRBD1 matches 9 bases. The CDR3 has 16 amino acids. Per the germline V gene, CDR1 is MNHEY and CDR2 is SVGAGI. V lost 1 base and J lost 10; bases outside the gene matches: 11. CDR3 sequence (DNA): TGTGCCAGCAGTTACTATCGGGACAGGGCGGAACGAGAGCAGTTCTTC. This gives the protein CASSYYRDRAEREQFF.

V gene TRBV30 combines with J gene TRBJ2-1; unclear D gene. CDR1 is GTSNPN, CDR2 SVGIG, per germline (reference sequence). The V and J ends lost 0 bases and 6 bases respectively, with 3 bases between them. This CDR3 is 11 amino acids long. CDR3 region: CAWSVRNEQFF. The CDR3 region has the DNA TGTGCCTGGAGTGTCCGCAATGAGCAGTTCTTC.

Regarding this clone: An end of the junction differs from the germline gene, which may be a read error. This chain connects TRBV7-7 to TRBJ2-1, with TRBD2 identical over 15 bases. Germline V CDR1 and CDR2: SSHAT, FNYEAQ (reference sequence). The CDR3 is 16 amino acids. The CDR3 here is CASSLGLAGGMDEQFF. CDR3 nucleotides: TGTGCTAGCAGCCTCGGACTAGCGGGAGGGATGGATGAGCAGTTCTTC. Complete variable domain (other parts from reference TRBV7-7 and TRBJ2-1): GAGVSQSPRYKVTKRGQDVTLRCDPISSHATLYWYQQALGQGPEFLTYFNYEAQPDKSGLPSDRFSAERPEGSISTLTIQRTEQRDSAMYRCASSLGLAGGMDEQFFGPGTRLTVL.

This chain joins TRBV28 and TRBJ1-2; D possibly corresponds to TRBD1 (5 bases). V was cut by 5 bases and J by 7 bases, with 14 bases left in between. CDR1 is MDHEN and CDR2 is SYDVKM in the germline V gene. The CDR3 consists of 13 residues. The CDR3 is CASSPWSGSGYTF. The CDR3 nucleotides read TGTGCCAGCAGTCCCTGGTCAGGGAGTGGCTACACCTTC.